A single sample gave rise to the 9 T cell receptor beta chains below, sequenced in a study of blood T cell repertoires in COVID-19. The protocol was immunoSEQ multiplex PCR, while the TCRdb copy is restricted to in-frame clones and leaves out a portion. The sample holds roughly 380,000 clones, roughly four fifths seen once. Source material: peripheral blood. The receptors here all came from a human donor with acute or convalescent COVID-19. The donor label of this sample is uncertain.

DNA of the CDR3: TGTGCCAGCAGCCAGTCGGGACTAGCGGGATTCCGCGAGCAGTACTTC. Translation: CASSQSGLAGFREQYF. The J gene is TRBJ2-7, the V gene TRBV3-1 (or the pseudogene TRBV3-2); 13 positions agree with TRBD2. The V segment lost 3 bases and the J segment 6 bases; nucleotides outside the gene matches: 8. The CDR3 extends over 16 amino acids. CDR1 LGHDT and CDR2 YNNKEL come from the germline V gene (reference sequence).

The chain uses TRBV3-1 (or the pseudogene TRBV3-2) and TRBJ2-7; 8 bases agree with TRBD2. J was trimmed by 3 bases and V by 2 bases; bases with no gene match: 3. CDR3 length equals 14 residues. Germline loops: CDR1 LGHDT, CDR2 YNNKEL (reference sequence). The CDR3 DNA is TGTGCCAGCAGCCAACGGGGGGGACTCTACGAGCAGTACTTC. Translating gives CASSQRGGLYEQYF.

V and J are TRBV29-1 and TRBJ2-6, with TRBD1 matching over 8 bases. Germline V gene sequence: CDR1 SQVTM, CDR2 ANQGSEA. Trimming took 5 bases from V and 3 from J; bases not matched to a gene: 6. This CDR3 region has 15 residues. In DNA, the CDR3 is TGCAGCGTTAGCCAGGGGGCAAGTGGGGCCAACGTCCTGACTTTC. It specifies CSVSQGASGANVLTF.

The CDR3 bases are TGTGCCAGCAGCCTTTCGCGAAAAAGCGGGAGGCCCTCATACAATGAGCAGTTCTTC. It encodes CASSLSRKSGRPSYNEQFF. J is TRBJ2-1 and V is TRBV3-1 (or the pseudogene TRBV3-2), with TRBD2 matching 9 bases. From germline, CDR1 is LGHDT and CDR2 YNNKEL (reference sequence). V gave up 4 bases and J gave up 4 bases; unmatched junction bases: 17. There are 19 residues in the CDR3.

J is TRBJ2-7 and V is TRBV5-1; 10 positions agree with TRBD2. V gave up 5 bases and J gave up 4 bases; unmatched junction bases: 3. There are 13 residues in the CDR3. Germline V gives CDR1 SGHRS, CDR2 YFSETQ. DNA of the CDR3: TGCGCCAGCAGAGCGGGAGGGGGGTACGAGCAGTACTTC. Protein sequence: CASRAGGGYEQYF.

This clone was counted a single time. V and J are TRBV6-1 and TRBJ2-5; D perhaps matches TRBD2 (7 bases). This CDR3 region has 14 residues. Germline assignment: CDR1 MNHNS and CDR2 SASEGT. Trimming stripped 2 bases from V and 5 bases from J, with 12 bases between. CDR3: CASSEWGGRETQYF. CDR3 coding DNA: TGTGCCAGCAGTGAATGGGGGGGCAGGGAGACCCAGTACTTC.

This clone has a handful of counts. V gene TRBV3-1 (or the pseudogene TRBV3-2) combines with J gene TRBJ2-7; 8 bases are shared with TRBD2. There are 16 residues in the CDR3. V shed 4 bases and J 1 base; nucleotides not matched to a gene: 9. CDR1 and CDR2 (germline): LGHDT, YNNKEL (reference sequence). CDR3 in DNA: TGTGCCAGCAGCCCCCAGAGTACTAGCGGATCCTACGAGCAGTACTTC. Translated, it gives CASSPQSTSGSYEQYF.

V and J are TRBV30 and TRBJ2-1; no clear D. The CDR3 covers 10 residues. Per the germline V gene, CDR1 is GTSNPN and CDR2 is SVGIG (reference sequence). Trimming pared 5 bases from V and 9 bases from J, leaving 8 bases between. In DNA, the CDR3 is TGTGCCTGGGGTCTAGTTGAGCAGTTCTTC. It is translated as CAWGLVEQFF.

Comment on this clone: This same CDR3 is encoded by further DNA sequences in the sample. This chain's CDR3 is CASRPTGNTEAFF. Written as DNA, the CDR3 is TGTGCCAGCAGACCGACAGGAAACACTGAAGCTTTCTTT. The J gene is TRBJ1-1, the V gene TRBV12-3 or TRBV12-4; tentatively, D is TRBD1 (6 bases). V dropped 6 bases and J dropped 2 bases, with 10 bases sitting between them. The CDR3 sequence is 13 residues long.